This TCR beta chain derives from a study of blood T cell repertoires in COVID-19. On the study more broadly: The samples span acute and convalescent COVID-19 from the United States, Italy and Spain. From T cells, B-cell-depleted T cells, or PBMCs came the material, which was cDNA or gDNA.

Study processing details: Amplification with reference gene primers provided the estimates of nucleated cell counts. Some clones are missing from TCRdb's copy, which holds only in-frame ones; the method was immunoSEQ multiplex PCR. V and J calls and clone size come straight from that table; D and trimming were deduced from the DNA. The sample yields around 300,000 clones, around 85% seen once. Germline V gives CDR1 SGDLS, CDR2 YYNGEE. The ends lost 4 bases at V and 5 bases at J; junction bases unmatched: 4. CDR3 length equals 13 residues. Donors in Cohort 3 who had recovered were those with two negative PCRs, healthcare professional clearance, or resolution of their symptoms.

The V and J genes are TRBV9 and TRBJ2-5, with 8 nucleotides matching TRBD2. Sequences were obtained from PBMCs or T cells enriched from blood (not recorded which). The receptor comes from a middle-aged woman who had recovered from COVID-19. Written as DNA, the CDR3 is TGTGCCAGCAGCTCCGGACTAGCTGAGACCCAGTACTTC. Its protein product is CASSSGLAETQYF.